This T cell receptor beta chain was profiled in a study of blood T cell repertoires in COVID-19. The CDR3 length is 13 residues. Germline CDR1 reads MNHEY; CDR2 reads SVGAGI. The V and J ends lost 5 bases and 7 bases respectively, with 14 bases between them. Sequencing was performed with immunoSEQ multiplex PCR; in TCRdb, only in-frame clones are kept and a portion is missing. The sample has around 150,000 clones; approximately 73% are singletons. The sequence came from a man in his sixties with acute or convalescent COVID-19. This chain links TRBV6-5 with TRBJ1-1; D might be TRBD1 (6 bases). The sample was peripheral blood. The DNA of the CDR3 is TGTGCCAGCAGTCCCCCCCAGGGGCGTGAAGCTTTCTTT. Its protein is CASSPPQGREAFF.